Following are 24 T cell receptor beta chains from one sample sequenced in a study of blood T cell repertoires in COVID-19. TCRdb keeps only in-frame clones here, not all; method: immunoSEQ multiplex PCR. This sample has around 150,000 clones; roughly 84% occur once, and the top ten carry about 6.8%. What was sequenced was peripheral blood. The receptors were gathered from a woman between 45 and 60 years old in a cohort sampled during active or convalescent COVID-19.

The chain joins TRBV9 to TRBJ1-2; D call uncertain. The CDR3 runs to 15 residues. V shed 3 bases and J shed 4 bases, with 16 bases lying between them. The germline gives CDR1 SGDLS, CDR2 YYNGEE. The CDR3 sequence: CASSGQARNIYGYTF. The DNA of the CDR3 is TGTGCCAGCAGCGGACAAGCAAGGAACATCTATGGCTACACCTTC.

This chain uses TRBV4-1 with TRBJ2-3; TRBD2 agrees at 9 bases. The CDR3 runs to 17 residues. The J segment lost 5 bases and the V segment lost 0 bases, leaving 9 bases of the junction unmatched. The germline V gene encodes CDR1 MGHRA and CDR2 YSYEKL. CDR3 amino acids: CASSQDRVSGGKDTQYF. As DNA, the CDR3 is TGCGCCAGCAGCCAAGATCGGGTTAGCGGGGGCAAAGATACGCAGTATTTT.

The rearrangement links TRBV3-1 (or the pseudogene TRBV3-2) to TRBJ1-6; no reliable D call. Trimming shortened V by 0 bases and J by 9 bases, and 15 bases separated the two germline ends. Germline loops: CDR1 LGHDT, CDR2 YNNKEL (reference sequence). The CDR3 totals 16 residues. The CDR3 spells CASSQDPEGRASPLHF. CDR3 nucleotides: TGTGCCAGCAGCCAAGATCCGGAGGGTAGGGCTTCACCCCTCCACTTT.

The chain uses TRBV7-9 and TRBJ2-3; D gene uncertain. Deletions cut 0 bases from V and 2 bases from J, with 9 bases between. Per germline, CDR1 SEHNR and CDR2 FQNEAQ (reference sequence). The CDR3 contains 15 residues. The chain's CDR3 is CASSLAPGFTDTQYF. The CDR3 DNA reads TGTGCCAGCAGCTTAGCGCCGGGTTTCACAGATACGCAGTATTTT.

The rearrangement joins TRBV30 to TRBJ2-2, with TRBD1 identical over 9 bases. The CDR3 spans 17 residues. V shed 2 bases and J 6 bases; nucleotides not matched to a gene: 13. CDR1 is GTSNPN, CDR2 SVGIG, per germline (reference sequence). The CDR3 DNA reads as TGTGCCTGGAGTCCGTGGGGGGGGACAGGGAGGTCCGGGGAGCTGTTTTTT. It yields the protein CAWSPWGGTGRSGELFF.

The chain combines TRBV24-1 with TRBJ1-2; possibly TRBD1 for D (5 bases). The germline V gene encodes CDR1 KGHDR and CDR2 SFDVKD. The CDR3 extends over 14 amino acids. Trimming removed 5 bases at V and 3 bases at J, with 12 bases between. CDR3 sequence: CATSGRGADYGYTF. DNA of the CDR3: TGTGCCACCAGTGGGCGGGGCGCCGACTATGGCTACACCTTC.

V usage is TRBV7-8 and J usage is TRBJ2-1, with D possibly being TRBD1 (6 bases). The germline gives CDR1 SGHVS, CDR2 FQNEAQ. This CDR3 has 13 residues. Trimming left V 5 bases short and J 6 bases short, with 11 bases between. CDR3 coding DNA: TGTGCCAGCAGCCGATACAGGGCCAATGAGCAGTTCTTC. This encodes CASSRYRANEQFF.

CDR3 loop: CASSFQGVAEKLFF. CDR3 DNA: TGTGCCAGCAGCTTTCAGGGGGTAGCGGAAAAACTGTTTTTT. The chain combines TRBV13 with TRBJ1-4, with 7 bases aligning to TRBD1. CDR1 and CDR2 from the germline V gene are PRHDT and FYEKMQ (reference sequence). The CDR3 length is 14 residues. V lost 3 bases, J lost 8 bases, and 6 bases stayed unmatched.

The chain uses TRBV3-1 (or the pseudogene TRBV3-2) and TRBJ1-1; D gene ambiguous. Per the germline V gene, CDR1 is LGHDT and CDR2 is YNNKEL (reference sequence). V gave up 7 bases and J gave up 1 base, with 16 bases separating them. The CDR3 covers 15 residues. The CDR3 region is CASTFLVRGNTEAFF. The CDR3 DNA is TGTGCCAGCACCTTCCTCGTTCGGGGGAACACTGAAGCTTTCTTT.

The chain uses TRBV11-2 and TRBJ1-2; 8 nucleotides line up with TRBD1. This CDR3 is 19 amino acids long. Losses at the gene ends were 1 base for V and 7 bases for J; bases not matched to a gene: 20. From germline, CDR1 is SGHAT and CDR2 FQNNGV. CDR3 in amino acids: CASSLAPSCRGRSNCGYTF. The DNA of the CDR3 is TGTGCCAGCAGCTTAGCCCCGAGCTGCAGGGGGCGTTCAAATTGTGGCTACACCTTC.

CDR3 protein: CASSASSTDEQFF. The CDR3, as DNA: TGTGCCAGCAGTGCAAGTAGTACCGATGAGCAGTTCTTC. This chain links TRBV6-4 with TRBJ2-1; D ambiguous. Germline CDR1 and CDR2: MRHNA and SNTAGT. V shed 4 bases and J shed 8 bases, with 12 bases lying between them. The CDR3 has 13 residues.

This chain's CDR3 is CASHSRDSVPTEAFF. Written as DNA, the CDR3 is TGTGCCAGCCATTCCCGGGACTCTGTACCCACTGAAGCTTTCTTT. This chain links TRBV7-8 with TRBJ1-1, with D maybe TRBD1 (5 bases). Germline values: CDR1 SGHVS, CDR2 FQNEAQ. V lost 8 bases and J lost 4, with 20 bases in between. The CDR3 length is 15 residues. Using reference TRBV7-8 and TRBJ1-1 for the parts outside the CDR3, the full variable domain is GAGVSQSPRYKVAKRGQDVALRCDPISGHVSLFWYQQALGQGPEFLTYFQNEAQLDKSGLPSDRFFAERPEGSVSTLKIQRTQQEDSAVYLCASHSRDSVPTEAFFGQGTRLTVV.

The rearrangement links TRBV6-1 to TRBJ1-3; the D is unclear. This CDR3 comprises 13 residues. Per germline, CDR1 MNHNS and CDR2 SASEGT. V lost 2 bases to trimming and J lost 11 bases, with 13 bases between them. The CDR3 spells CASSERIGVPIYF. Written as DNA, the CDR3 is TGTGCCAGCAGTGAAAGGATAGGAGTCCCCATATATTTT.

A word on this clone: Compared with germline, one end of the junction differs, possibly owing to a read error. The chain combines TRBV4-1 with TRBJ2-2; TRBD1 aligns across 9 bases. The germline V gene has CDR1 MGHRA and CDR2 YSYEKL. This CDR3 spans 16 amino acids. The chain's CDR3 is CASSHPGTGNAGELFF. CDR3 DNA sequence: TGCGCCAGCAGCCACCCCGGGACAGGGAACGCCGGGGAGCTGTTTTTT.

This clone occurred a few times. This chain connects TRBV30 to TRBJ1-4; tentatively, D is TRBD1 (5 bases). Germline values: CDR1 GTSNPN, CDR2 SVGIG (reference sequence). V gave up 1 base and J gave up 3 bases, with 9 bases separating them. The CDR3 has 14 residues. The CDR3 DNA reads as TGTGCCTGGAGTGAGGGGTGGTCTAATGAAAAACTGTTTTTT. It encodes CAWSEGWSNEKLFF. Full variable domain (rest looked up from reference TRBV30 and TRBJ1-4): SQTIHQWPATLVQPVGSPLSLECTVEGTSNPNLYWYRQAAGRGLQLLFYSVGIGQISSEVPQNLSASRPQDRQFILSSKKLLLSDSGFYLCAWSEGWSNEKLFFGSGTQLSVL.

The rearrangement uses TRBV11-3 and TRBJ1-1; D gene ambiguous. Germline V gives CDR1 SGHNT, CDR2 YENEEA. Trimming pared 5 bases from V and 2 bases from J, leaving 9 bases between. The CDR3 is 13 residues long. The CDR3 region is CASSPGLNTEAFF. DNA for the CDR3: TGTGCCAGCAGCCCTGGACTCAACACTGAAGCTTTCTTT. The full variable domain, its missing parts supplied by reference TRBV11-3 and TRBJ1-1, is EAGVVQSPRYKIIEKKQPVAFWCNPISGHNTLYWYLQNLGQGPELLIRYENEEAVDDSQLPKDRFSAERLKGVDSTLKIQPAELGDSAVYLCASSPGLNTEAFFGQGTRLTVV.

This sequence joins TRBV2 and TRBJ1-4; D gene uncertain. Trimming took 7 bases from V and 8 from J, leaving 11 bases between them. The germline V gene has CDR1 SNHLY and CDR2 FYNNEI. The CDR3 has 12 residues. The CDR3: CASKWVEEKLFF. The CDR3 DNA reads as TGTGCCAGCAAGTGGGTGGAGGAAAAACTGTTTTTT.

This CDR3 is CASKSSVGGIGELFF. The DNA of the CDR3 is TGTGCCAGCAAATCCTCAGTGGGGGGGATCGGGGAGCTGTTTTTT. The rearrangement links TRBV2 to TRBJ2-2; 7 nucleotides agree with TRBD2. V lost 7 bases, J lost 7 bases, and 12 bases stayed unmatched. Germline V lookup: CDR1 SNHLY, CDR2 FYNNEI. The CDR3 has 15 amino acids.

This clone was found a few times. The CDR3 loop is CASSPGGAQDTQYF. CDR3 bases: TGTGCCAGCAGCCCCGGGGGGGCCCAAGATACGCAGTATTTT. The chain employs TRBV7-2 and TRBJ2-3; 8 bases match TRBD2. The V gene end was trimmed by 5 bases and the J gene end by 5 bases; junction bases not matched to a gene: 6. The CDR3 runs to 14 residues. Germline CDR1 is SGHTA and CDR2 is FQGNSA.

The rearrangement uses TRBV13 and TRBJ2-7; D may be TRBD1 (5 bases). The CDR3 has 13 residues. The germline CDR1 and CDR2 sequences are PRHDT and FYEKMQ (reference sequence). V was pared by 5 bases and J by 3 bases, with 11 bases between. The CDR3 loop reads CASSNQGRYEQYF. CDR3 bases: TGTGCCAGCAGCAACCAGGGCCGCTACGAGCAGTACTTC.

The CDR3 sequence: CASSHRQGDQPQHF. The CDR3 DNA reads TGTGCCAGCTCACATCGACAGGGTGATCAGCCCCAGCATTTT. This rearrangement joins TRBV18 to TRBJ1-5; TRBD1 matches at 7 bases. The V gene's germline CDR1 is KGHSH and CDR2 LQKENI. The V gene end was trimmed by 4 bases and the J gene end by 5 bases; junction bases not matched to a gene: 5. This CDR3 comprises 14 residues.

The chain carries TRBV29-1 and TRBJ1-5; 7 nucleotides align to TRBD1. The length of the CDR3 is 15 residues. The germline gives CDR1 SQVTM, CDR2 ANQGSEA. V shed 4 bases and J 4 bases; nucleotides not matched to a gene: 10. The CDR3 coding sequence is TGCAGCGTTGTAGTTAGGGCAGGGGGGAATCAGCCCCAGCATTTT. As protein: CSVVVRAGGNQPQHF.

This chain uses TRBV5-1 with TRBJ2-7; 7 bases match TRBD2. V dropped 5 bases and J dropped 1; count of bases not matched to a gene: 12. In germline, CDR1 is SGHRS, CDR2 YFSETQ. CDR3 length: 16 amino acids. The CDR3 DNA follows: TGCGCCAGCAGGGGGGGGTCCGGGACGGAATCCTACGAGCAGTACTTC. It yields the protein CASRGGSGTESYEQYF.

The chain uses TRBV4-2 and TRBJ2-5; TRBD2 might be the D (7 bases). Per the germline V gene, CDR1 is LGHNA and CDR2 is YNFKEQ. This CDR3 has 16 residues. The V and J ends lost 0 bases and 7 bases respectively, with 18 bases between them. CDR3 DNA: TGTGCCAGCAGCCAAGACTTGCGGGGGCTTGGCGGGACCCAGTACTTC. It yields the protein CASSQDLRGLGGTQYF.